This entry lists 21 T cell receptor beta chains sequenced from one sample in a study of T cell responses to AZD1222 COVID-19 vaccine (dated by TCRdb to the early 2020s). The library was built by means of the immunoSEQ multiplex PCR assay. In TCRdb, the immuneACCESS table is reduced to in-frame sequences with V and J assigned. These tables do not hold every clone; where another copy was compared, an unresolved V gene accounts for under half, and the others remain unexplained. For this sample there are about 110,000 clones; roughly 87% appear just once. Of the sample, 3.1% is held by the ten largest clones. The intended sense of this specimen's time point label: baseline before first vaccination. The treatment or condition label, as the study defines it: meningococcal conjugate vaccine given as trial control. Sequencing used peripheral blood, obtained on day 0 of MenACWY control vaccination. The receptor set was obtained from an adult in good health.

This chain connects TRBV7-2 to TRBJ1-3; D unresolved. Deletions cut 1 base from V and 2 bases from J, with 12 bases between. This CDR3 is built from 16 residues. Germline-derived CDR1 and CDR2 are SGHTA and FQGNSA. The CDR3 protein is CASSLEEGLTGNTIYF. In DNA, the CDR3 is TGTGCCAGCAGCTTAGAGGAGGGCCTTACTGGAAACACCATATATTTT. The complete variable domain, with remaining parts taken from reference TRBV7-2 and TRBJ1-3, reads GAGVSQSPSNKVTEKGKDVELRCDPISGHTALYWYRQSLGQGLEFLIYFQGNSAPDKSGLPSDRFSAERTGGSVSTLTIQRTQQEDSAVYLCASSLEEGLTGNTIYFGEGSWLTVV.

The V and J genes are TRBV5-6 and TRBJ1-5; a possible D gene is TRBD1 (5 bases). V lost 4 bases, J lost 7 bases, and 18 bases lay in between. This CDR3 comprises 15 residues. CDR1 and CDR2 from the germline V gene are SGHDT and YYEEEE. The CDR3, as DNA: TGTGCCAGCAGCCTGGGGGTCGGATTTGAGCAGCCCCAGCATTTT. It encodes CASSLGVGFEQPQHF.

The gene calls are TRBV15 and TRBJ2-3; TRBD1 aligns across 7 bases. V gave up 1 base and J gave up 1 base; unmatched junction bases: 8. Germline-derived CDR1 and CDR2 are LNHNV and YYDKDF (reference sequence). The CDR3 contains 17 residues. The CDR3: CATSRVGQLPGTDTQYF. CDR3 DNA: TGTGCCACCAGCAGAGTGGGACAGCTCCCGGGCACAGATACGCAGTATTTT.

The genes are TRBV4-2 and TRBJ2-1; 7 nucleotides line up with TRBD2. Losses at the gene ends were 3 bases for V and 13 bases for J; bases not matched to a gene: 9. This CDR3 region has 13 residues. Germline V gives CDR1 LGHNA, CDR2 YNFKEQ. Here the CDR3 reads CASSHPTSIGQFF. Here the CDR3 DNA reads TGTGCCAGCAGCCATCCGACTAGCATCGGCCAGTTCTTC.

V and J are TRBV4-1 and TRBJ1-2, with D unresolved. This CDR3 has 12 residues. Germline CDR1 and CDR2: MGHRA and YSYEKL. The V end was cut by 4 bases, the J end by 8 bases, with 11 bases between. The CDR3 is CASSPNPGGYTF. The DNA of the CDR3 is TGCGCCAGCAGCCCCAATCCGGGAGGCTACACCTTC.

The chain links TRBV7-2 to TRBJ1-3; 7 bases are a match to TRBD1. Germline assignment: CDR1 SGHTA and CDR2 FQGNSA. The CDR3 runs to 16 residues. V lost 5 bases, J lost 2 bases, and 9 bases stayed unmatched. The CDR3 region has the DNA TGTGCCAGCAGCCCGGCCGGGACAGACCCTGGAAACACCATATATTTT. It is translated as CASSPAGTDPGNTIYF.

The genes are TRBV4-1 and TRBJ2-1; 15 nucleotides agree with TRBD2. Germline CDR1 is MGHRA and CDR2 is YSYEKL. V lost 0 bases and J lost 9; bases outside the gene matches: 9. This CDR3 comprises 18 residues. The CDR3 is CASSQDSKGLAGGSEQFF. The CDR3 DNA follows: TGCGCCAGCAGCCAAGATAGCAAGGGACTAGCGGGGGGAAGTGAGCAGTTCTTC.

The sample holds a few counts of this clone. The rearrangement links TRBV27 to TRBJ1-2, with D possibly matching TRBD1 (5 bases). Per the germline V gene, CDR1 is MNHEY and CDR2 is SMNVEV (reference sequence). With 2 bases removed from V and 4 bases from J, the gap between germline ends came to 14 bases. CDR3 size: 15 residues. The CDR3 sequence: CASSLGSGDSYGYTF. The CDR3 bases are TGTGCCAGCAGTTTAGGTAGTGGCGACAGCTATGGCTACACCTTC.

The chain carries TRBV15 and TRBJ1-1; D is uncertain. This CDR3 spans 14 amino acids. Germline CDR1 is LNHNV and CDR2 is YYDKDF (reference sequence). V was cut by 1 base and J by 9 bases, with 15 bases left in between. The CDR3 here is CATSRVTGAEKAFF. For the CDR3, the DNA is TGTGCCACCAGCAGAGTTACGGGCGCGGAGAAAGCTTTCTTT.

The CDR3 sequence: CASSQGGAHTDTQYF. The CDR3 nucleotides are TGTGCCAGCAGCCAAGGGGGGGCACACACAGATACGCAGTATTTT. V is TRBV3-1 (or the pseudogene TRBV3-2) and J is TRBJ2-3; possibly TRBD1 or TRBD2 for D (6 bases each). Trimming took 1 base from V and 2 from J, leaving 10 bases between them. The CDR3 runs 15 residues. Germline assignment: CDR1 LGHDT and CDR2 YNNKEL (reference sequence).

V usage is TRBV28 and J usage is TRBJ1-2, with 8 bases that match TRBD1. Trimming at V came to 7 bases and at J to 5 bases, leaving 12 bases not matched to a gene. The CDR3 is made up of 15 amino acids. Germline V gene lookup returns CDR1 MDHEN and CDR2 SYDVKM. In DNA, the CDR3 is TGTGCCAGCACCCCGAGCGAGACAGGGGTTTATGGCTACACCTTC. Its protein is CASTPSETGVYGYTF.

This chain joins TRBV2 and TRBJ1-1; D is ambiguous. The germline V gene has CDR1 SNHLY and CDR2 FYNNEI. This CDR3 spans 13 amino acids. Trimming took off 1 base at V and 3 bases at J, with 6 bases between the two ends. The DNA of the CDR3 is TGTGCCAGCAGTGAAGGGCGAGACACTGAAGCTTTCTTT. Translation: CASSEGRDTEAFF.

The V and J genes are TRBV9 and TRBJ1-1; D perhaps matches TRBD1 (5 bases). The germline V and J ends were trimmed by 0 bases and 1 base, with 10 bases remaining between them. The CDR3 has 15 amino acids. From germline, CDR1 is SGDLS and CDR2 YYNGEE. CDR3 region: CASSVAGVGNTEAFF. The CDR3 region has the DNA TGTGCCAGCAGCGTAGCGGGGGTTGGGAACACTGAAGCTTTCTTT.

V is TRBV11-3 and J is TRBJ2-1, with D perhaps assigned TRBD1 or TRBD2 (7 bases each). CDR1 is SGHNT, CDR2 YENEEA, per germline. With 0 bases removed from V and 2 bases from J, the gap between germline ends came to 20 bases. The CDR3 is made up of 19 amino acids. CDR3 region: CASSLDQGGSAYAYNEQFF. The CDR3 region has the DNA TGTGCCAGCAGCTTAGATCAGGGGGGGTCCGCCTACGCCTACAATGAGCAGTTCTTC.

V gene TRBV11-3 combines with J gene TRBJ2-1; D perhaps matches TRBD2 (6 bases). The ends were cut back, 0 bases at V and 0 bases at J, with 15 bases in the middle. CDR1 SGHNT and CDR2 YENEEA come from the germline V gene. CDR3 length: 18 residues. CDR3 loop: CASSLDQGGTSSYNEQFF. The CDR3 nucleotides are TGTGCCAGCAGCTTAGATCAGGGTGGGACTTCCTCCTACAATGAGCAGTTCTTC.

The J gene is TRBJ2-5, the V gene TRBV9; possibly TRBD1 for D (6 bases). Germline V gene sequence: CDR1 SGDLS, CDR2 YYNGEE. With 4 bases removed from V and 5 bases from J, the gap between germline ends came to 18 bases. The CDR3 loop spans 15 amino acids. As DNA, the CDR3 is TGTGCCAGCAGCCCAAGGACAGCCAAGGCGGAGACCCAGTACTTC. Protein: CASSPRTAKAETQYF.

The rearrangement uses TRBV7-9 and TRBJ1-2; 8 nucleotides align to TRBD1. This CDR3 is built from 15 residues. V trimming: 0 bases; J trimming: 7 bases; junction bases outside the gene matches: 7. CDR1 is SEHNR and CDR2 is FQNEAQ in the germline V gene (reference sequence). The CDR3 bases are TGTGCCAGCAGCTTAGCCCAGGGGGCGGTCTTTGGCTACACCTTC. It encodes CASSLAQGAVFGYTF.

The V gene is TRBV27, the J gene TRBJ2-7; D remains ambiguous. The CDR3 extends over 12 amino acids. In germline, CDR1 is MNHEY, CDR2 SMNVEV (reference sequence). V was shortened by 4 bases and J by 2 bases, with 6 bases between the two germline ends. In DNA, the CDR3 is TGTGCCAGCAGTTCCACAACCTACGAGCAGTACTTC. This encodes CASSSTTYEQYF.

The chain joins TRBV5-4 to TRBJ2-7, with 10 positions matching TRBD1. This CDR3 has 16 amino acids. Germline lookup yields CDR1 SGHNT and CDR2 YYREEE (reference sequence). V lost 0 bases, J lost 4 bases, and 7 bases stayed unmatched. CDR3 sequence: CASSLGGQGGLYEQYF. CDR3 nucleotides: TGTGCCAGCAGCTTGGGCGGACAGGGGGGCTTATACGAGCAGTACTTC.

This clone was detected only a few times. This sequence joins TRBV3-1 (or the pseudogene TRBV3-2) and TRBJ1-2, with D unresolved. Germline V lookup: CDR1 LGHDT, CDR2 YNNKEL (reference sequence). Between the trimmed V and J ends, which lost 0 bases and 8 bases, there was a span of 10 bases. The CDR3 contains 13 residues. The CDR3 sequence is CASSQEVPRGYTF. Written as DNA, the CDR3 is TGTGCCAGCAGCCAAGAAGTCCCCAGGGGCTACACCTTC.

The chain uses TRBV28 and TRBJ2-4; TRBD1 matches 8 bases. CDR3 length: 15 residues. V trimming: 6 bases; J trimming: 0 bases; junction bases outside the gene matches: 4. In germline, CDR1 is MDHEN, CDR2 SYDVKM. The chain's CDR3 is CASRGQVLAKNIQYF. The DNA of the CDR3 is TGTGCCAGCAGGGGACAGGTCCTAGCCAAAAACATTCAGTACTTC.